This T cell receptor beta chain was captured by sequencing in a study of T cells in Graves' hyperthyroidism and ophthalmopathy. This clonotype was observed at least ten times. V was trimmed by 1 base and J by 1 base, leaving 16 bases between them. Per germline, CDR1 SGHVS and CDR2 FQNEAQ. CDR3 size: 17 residues. It was RNA transcripts that yielded the amplified TCR beta CDR3 regions. When the TCR CDR3 underwent first-round RT-PCR, the HTBI primer set was used. TCRdb called the multiplex PCR reads again in MiXCR, with one record for every CDR3 protein. The sample shows 150,000 to 200,000 distinct CDR3 sequences, 8% to 9.5% of them seen only once.

The genes are TRBV7-8 and TRBJ1-1; D uncertain. This TCR came from a woman younger than 35 with Graves' hyperthyroidism that later progressed to Graves' ophthalmopathy. Material for sequencing was blood. CDR3 amino acids: CASSLGARFGSNTEAFF. The CDR3 nucleotides are TGTGCCAGCAGCTTAGGGGCAAGGTTCGGGTCGAACACTGAAGCTTTCTTT.